A single sample gave rise to the 11 T cell receptor beta chains below, sequenced in a study of OX40 agonist ivuxolimab in advanced cancers. The receptor library was made with the immunoSEQ multiplex PCR assay. This is the immuneACCESS table as TCRdb keeps it, with only in-frame sequences that have V and J called. A part of the clones is gone; compared with another copy, unresolved V genes explain less than half, and the rest is unexplained. For this sample the table gives 67,000 or so clones, of which around four fifths were detected only once. Around 3.4% of the sample lies in the top ten. This sample comprised CD4+ or CD8+ T cells sorted from blood, obtained in a trial of the OX40 agonist ivuxolimab. The receptors shown here come from an adult with an advanced solid tumor such as melanoma, head and neck, liver or kidney cancer.

V is TRBV5-6 and J is TRBJ2-7, with unresolved D. This CDR3 spans 16 amino acids. Germline loops: CDR1 SGHDT, CDR2 YYEEEE. The ends were cut back, 0 bases at V and 2 bases at J, with 15 bases in the middle. CDR3 nucleotides: TGTGCCAGCAGCTTGGGCGCAGGAGCGTTGGCCTACGAGCAGTACTTC. Translated: CASSLGAGALAYEQYF.

The count of this clone is one. V and J are TRBV10-3 and TRBJ2-1; a possible D gene is TRBD2 (7 bases). The germline V gene has CDR1 ENHRY and CDR2 SYGVKD. V was trimmed by 0 bases and J by 2 bases, leaving 14 bases between them. The CDR3 loop spans 17 amino acids. CDR3 sequence reads: CAISESGGGQTYNEQFF. The CDR3 nucleotides read TGTGCCATCAGTGAGTCAGGCGGGGGCCAAACCTACAATGAGCAGTTCTTC.

The V gene is TRBV7-8, the J gene TRBJ2-7; 8 bases are a match to TRBD2. V lost 0 bases, J lost 1 base, and 8 bases stayed unmatched. The CDR3 covers 17 residues. Germline V gene data show CDR1 as SGHVS and CDR2 as FQNEAQ. CDR3 loop: CASSLALGSGASYEQYF. For the CDR3, the DNA is TGTGCCAGCAGCTTAGCGCTAGGTAGCGGGGCTTCCTACGAGCAGTACTTC.

The chain has TRBV9 and TRBJ2-2, with 8 bases lining up with TRBD2. The germline gives CDR1 SGDLS, CDR2 YYNGEE. The V gene end was trimmed by 2 bases and the J gene end by 3 bases; junction bases not matched to a gene: 3. The CDR3 sequence is 15 residues long. CDR3: CASSVSGSDTGELFF. CDR3 nucleotide sequence: TGTGCCAGCAGCGTGAGCGGGAGCGACACCGGGGAGCTGTTTTTT.

The chain joins TRBV6-1 to TRBJ2-7; D unclear. Per the germline V gene, CDR1 is MNHNS and CDR2 is SASEGT. V was cut by 5 bases and J by 0 bases, with 11 bases left in between. CDR3 length: 14 amino acids. CDR3 sequence reads: CASSTRQSSYEQYF. DNA for the CDR3: TGTGCCAGCAGTACGCGGCAAAGCTCCTACGAGCAGTACTTC.

CDR3 nucleotides: TGTGCCAGCAGCCCGACTAGCGGGAGATTGAAGGGAACAGATACGCAGTATTTT. Encoded protein: CASSPTSGRLKGTDTQYF. The chain combines TRBV7-9 with TRBJ2-3; 12 bases line up with TRBD2. There are 18 residues in the CDR3. Germline CDR1 SEHNR, CDR2 FQNEAQ (reference sequence). V trimming: 5 bases; J trimming: 3 bases; junction bases outside the gene matches: 12.

J is TRBJ1-5 and V is TRBV4-1, with D unclear. The CDR3 length is 20 residues. Between the trimmed V and J ends, which lost 0 bases and 0 bases, there was a span of 21 bases. The germline V gene encodes CDR1 MGHRA and CDR2 YSYEKL. This CDR3 reads CASSQDLMSALVYSNQPQHF. CDR3 in DNA: TGCGCCAGCAGCCAAGATCTAATGTCCGCCCTGGTCTATAGCAATCAGCCCCAGCATTTT.

In the case of this clone: An end of the junction does not agree with germline; a read error may underlie this. CDR3 sequence reads: CANSWTPVYEQYF. Written as DNA, the CDR3 is TGCGCCAACAGCTGGACTCCAGTGTACGAGCAGTACTTC. V usage is TRBV5-1 and J usage is TRBJ2-7, with D perhaps matching TRBD2 (5 bases). CDR1 and CDR2 from the germline V gene are SGHRS and YFSETQ. The CDR3 sequence is 13 residues long.

The chain uses TRBV10-3 and TRBJ2-7; TRBD2 agrees at 7 bases. Germline V gene sequence: CDR1 ENHRY, CDR2 SYGVKD. This CDR3 has 17 residues. The V gene end was trimmed by 1 base and the J gene end by 3 bases; junction bases not matched to a gene: 12. The CDR3: CAISEWGRVAGHYEQYF. In DNA form, the CDR3 reads TGTGCCATCAGTGAGTGGGGTAGGGTAGCGGGCCACTACGAGCAGTACTTC.

The chain carries TRBV14 and TRBJ2-7, with D uncertain. The germline V gene has CDR1 SGHDN and CDR2 FVKESK. The CDR3 sequence is 12 residues long. V was pared by 0 bases and J by 3 bases, with 3 bases between. CDR3 nucleotides: TGTGCCAGCAGCCAAGAGAGCTACGAGCAGTACTTC. Translated: CASSQESYEQYF.

V usage is TRBV11-2 and J usage is TRBJ2-1; TRBD1 matches at 9 bases. The ends lost 5 bases at V and 8 bases at J; junction bases unmatched: 13. Germline assignment: CDR1 SGHAT and CDR2 FQNNGV. The CDR3 covers 16 residues. CDR3 protein: CASSPYRTGVGDEQFF. The CDR3, as DNA: TGTGCCAGCAGCCCTTACAGGACAGGGGTTGGGGATGAGCAGTTCTTC. The whole variable domain, remainder taken from reference TRBV11-2 and TRBJ2-1, is EAGVAQSPRYKIIEKRQSVAFWCNPISGHATLYWYQQILGQGPKLLIQFQNNGVVDDSQLPKDRFSAERLKGVDSTLKIQPAKLEDSAVYLCASSPYRTGVGDEQFFGPGTRLTVL.